These 4 T cell receptor beta chains were all obtained from the same sample, sequenced in a study of control samples from healthy donors and cancer patients. Clones were sequenced by immunoSEQ multiplex PCR, and TCRdb holds only the in-frame ones, with some missing. In the table there are under 200,000 clones, approximately 94% of which are singletons. The source material was PBMCs. These receptors were taken from a man in his sixties with colorectal cancer.

The V and J genes are TRBV24-1 and TRBJ1-1, with a weak D call TRBD1 (5 bases). The length of the CDR3 is 13 residues. V lost 5 bases, J lost 1 base, and 7 bases lay in between. Germline V gene data show CDR1 as KGHDR and CDR2 as SFDVKD. CDR3 protein: CATSGGQNTEAFF. CDR3 in DNA: TGTGCCACCAGTGGTGGACAGAACACTGAAGCTTTCTTT.

The chain links TRBV6-5 to TRBJ2-7, with 10 bases identical to TRBD2. V gave up 2 bases and J gave up 3 bases; unmatched junction bases: 1. The V gene's germline CDR1 is MNHEY and CDR2 SVGAGI. CDR3 length equals 14 residues. CDR3 nucleotides: TGTGCCAGCAGTTACACTAGCGGGGACTACGAGCAGTACTTC. Translated: CASSYTSGDYEQYF.

The rearrangement uses TRBV24-1 and TRBJ2-2; possibly TRBD1 for D (6 bases). Germline CDR1 and CDR2: KGHDR and SFDVKD. The CDR3 covers 15 residues. Trimming cost V 5 bases and J 4 bases, with 13 bases left between them. The CDR3 DNA reads TGTGCCACCAGTGCTGGGACACCTTCCACCGGGGAGCTGTTTTTT. It encodes CATSAGTPSTGELFF.

The V and J genes are TRBV5-1 and TRBJ2-1, with 9 bases identical to TRBD2. Germline V lookup: CDR1 SGHRS, CDR2 YFSETQ. The CDR3 has 15 residues. V shed 4 bases and J 2 bases; nucleotides not matched to a gene: 4. CDR3 protein: CASSQRGAPYNEQFF. CDR3 sequence (DNA): TGCGCCAGCAGCCAGCGGGGGGCCCCCTACAATGAGCAGTTCTTC.